Listed below are T cell receptor beta chains from one sample, sequenced in a study of blood T cell repertoires in COVID-19. TCRdb's copy holds only in-frame clones and misses some; the assay was immunoSEQ multiplex PCR. The table lists 8,000 or so clones, 88% of them singletons, with 6.9% in the top ten. Sequencing input: peripheral blood. The receptors originated from a woman aged 45-59 years with active or convalescent COVID-19. Both conserved end residues are part of each CDR3. D genes are given only for firm matches. A row's size may be missing; if present it is once, few, many or a size class.

v_call	d_call	clone_size	j_call	cdr3_nt	cdr3_aa
TRBV5-1	TRBD1	.	TRBJ2-4	TGCGCCAGCAGCGAGGACAGGGGAGTACTAGCCAAAAACATTCAGTACTTC	CASSEDRGVLAKNIQYF
TRBV3-1/TRBV3-2	TRBD2	.	TRBJ2-7	TGTGCCAGCAGCCAAACTAGCGGGGGCTCGTACGAGCAGTACTTC	CASSQTSGGSYEQYF
TRBV3-1/TRBV3-2	.	.	TRBJ1-5	TGTGCCAGCAGCCAGGCAGGGAATCAGCCCCAGCATTTT	CASSQAGNQPQHF
TRBV10-3	TRBD2	.	TRBJ2-7	TGTGCCATCAGTGCGACAGACTTCAGAATAGCGGGAGCTCTCGAGCAGTACTTC	CAISATDFRIAGALEQYF
TRBV5-1	TRBD2	.	TRBJ2-3	TGCGCCAGCAGCTTGTCGGGTAGCGGGAGTTCGACAGATACGCAGTATTTT	CASSLSGSGSSTDTQYF
TRBV6-5	.	.	TRBJ2-5	TGTGCCAGCATCTCATCCAGGGCAGGAGAGACCCAGTACTTC	CASISSRAGETQYF
TRBV7-7	TRBD2	.	TRBJ2-3	TGTGCTAGCAGTTTGGGACTAGCGGACACAGATACGCAGTATTTT	CASSLGLADTDTQYF
TRBV7-2	TRBD2	.	TRBJ2-3	TGTGCCAGCGCCGTCCGGGGGGGCACAGATACGCAGTATTTT	CASAVRGGTDTQYF
TRBV3-1/TRBV3-2	.	.	TRBJ2-1	TGTGCCAGCAGCCAAGCGGGACAGCGGGACAATGAGCAGTTCTTC	CASSQAGQRDNEQFF
TRBV7-2	TRBD2	.	TRBJ2-3	TGTGCCAGCAGCTTAGTGGGGACTAGCGGGAGTGATACGCAGTATTTT	CASSLVGTSGSDTQYF
TRBV4-2	TRBD1	.	TRBJ1-1	TGTGCCAGCAGCCAAGACCTGGGACAGGGAGGTATGGCTTTCTTT	CASSQDLGQGGMAFF
TRBV2	.	.	TRBJ2-3	TGTGCCAGCAGACTTCCGACTGGGAGCACAGATACGCAGTATTTT	CASRLPTGSTDTQYF
TRBV7-2	TRBD2	.	TRBJ2-1	TGTGCCAGCAGCACGGGACTAGTAGGCCACAATGAGCAGTTCTTC	CASSTGLVGHNEQFF
TRBV5-6	.	.	TRBJ2-7	TGTGCCAGCAGCTTGGACAGGAACTACGAGCAGTACTTC	CASSLDRNYEQYF
TRBV27	.	.	TRBJ2-7	TGTGCCAGCAGCCTACAGTATCAGAACTCCTACGAGCAGTACTTC	CASSLQYQNSYEQYF
TRBV12-3/TRBV12-4	.	few	TRBJ1-5	TGTGCCAGCAGTCCATCGGGTCAGCCCCAGCATTTT	CASSPSGQPQHF
TRBV13	TRBD1	once	TRBJ1-2	TGTGCCAGCAGCTTACGGCGGACGAACACGGACAGGGGATTAGCTAACTATGGCTACACCTTC	CASSLRRTNTDRGLANYGYTF
TRBV19	TRBD1	.	TRBJ2-7	TGTGCCAGTAGCAGAATCGGGACAGGGATACGCGAGCAGTACTTC	CASSRIGTGIREQYF
TRBV5-4	.	.	TRBJ2-7	TGTGCCAGCAGCTTACCCGGGAACCCGACCTACGAGCAGTACTTC	CASSLPGNPTYEQYF
TRBV19	TRBD1	.	TRBJ2-7	TGTGCCAGTAGTATTGAGAACAGGGGCGAGCAGTACTTC	CASSIENRGEQYF
TRBV30	TRBD2	.	TRBJ2-7	TGTGCCTGGGATTATAGGACTAGCGGGGGGAGCTCCTACGAGCAGTACTTC	CAWDYRTSGGSSYEQYF
TRBV28	.	.	TRBJ1-1	TGTGCCAGCAGTTTAATCGCAGGGGTGGTTGAAGCTTTCTTT	CASSLIAGVVEAFF
TRBV10-3	.	.	TRBJ1-1	TGTGCCATCAGTGCAGGTCTTGAAGCTTTCTTT	CAISAGLEAFF
TRBV7-2	.	.	TRBJ2-3	TGTGCCAGCAGCTTTACTCCTGCCACAGATACGCAGTATTTT	CASSFTPATDTQYF
TRBV24-1	.	.	TRBJ1-4	TGTGCCACCAGTGACGGTCGCTCAGGGCAGAACGAAAACTTAACTAATGAAAAACTGTTTTTT	CATSDGRSGQNENLTNEKLFF
TRBV6-5	TRBD1	.	TRBJ2-3	TGTGCCACCAGACAGGGTACAGATACGCAGTATTTT	CATRQGTDTQYF
TRBV9	.	.	TRBJ2-5	TGTGCCAGCAGCGTAGGGGCTCGGGGGACGCAAGAGACCCAGTACTTC	CASSVGARGTQETQYF
TRBV3-1/TRBV3-2	.	few	TRBJ1-1	TGTGCCAGCAGCCAAGCCCAGACGGGGTCTGAAGCTTTCTTT	CASSQAQTGSEAFF
TRBV4-1	TRBD1	.	TRBJ2-5	TGCGCCAGCAGCAGGGACAGTTTTAAAGAGACCCAGTACTTC	CASSRDSFKETQYF
TRBV7-9	.	few	TRBJ2-1	TGTGCCAGCAGCTTACAGTCGGGGGGCGCCCAGTTCTTC	CASSLQSGGAQFF